Following are 7 T cell receptor beta chains from one sample sequenced in a study of CD8+ T cells in alopecia areata. It was cDNA, reverse transcribed from extracted RNA, that served as the sequencing template. Here immunoSEQ multiplex PCR was the method, and the copy in TCRdb shows in-frame clones only, minus some. The table has about 150,000 clones, 62% seen once. Source material: CD8+ T cells sorted from blood. Source of these receptors: a human donor in good health.

This clone was detected a few times. Here the CDR3 reads CSVPQTYTEAFF. DNA for the CDR3: TGCAGCGTTCCGCAGACGTACACTGAAGCTTTCTTT. This chain uses TRBV29-1 with TRBJ1-1; D uncertain. Trimming stripped 5 bases from V and 3 bases from J, with 10 bases between. The germline CDR1 and CDR2 sequences are SQVTM and ANQGSEA. The CDR3 covers 12 residues.

This clone was detected a few times. This chain connects TRBV4-2 to TRBJ2-1, with 12 bases fitting TRBD2. In germline, CDR1 is LGHNA, CDR2 YNFKEQ. The CDR3 runs 17 residues. With 0 bases clipped from V and 9 bases from J, the junction kept 9 bases outside the gene matches. The CDR3 coding sequence is TGTGCCAGCAGCCAAGATTGGTCTAGCGGGAGGGCCGGTGAGCAGTTCTTC. Protein: CASSQDWSSGRAGEQFF.

This sequence joins TRBV29-1 and TRBJ2-7, with D possibly being TRBD1 (6 bases). Trimming took off 4 bases at V and 3 bases at J, with 13 bases between the two ends. The CDR3 covers 13 residues. In germline, CDR1 is SQVTM, CDR2 ANQGSEA. DNA of the CDR3: TGCAGCGTTGGGGGTCAGGGGTACTACGAGCAGTACTTC. Encoded protein: CSVGGQGYYEQYF.

This chain links TRBV5-1 with TRBJ2-5; perhaps TRBD2 as D (5 bases). V was clipped by 6 bases and J by 2 bases, with 17 bases between them. There are 15 residues in the CDR3. Germline V CDR1 and CDR2: SGHRS, YFSETQ. CDR3 residues: CASKESGSLQETQYF. CDR3 nucleotides: TGCGCCAGCAAAGAGAGCGGCTCTCTGCAAGAGACCCAGTACTTC.

The chain combines TRBV7-9 with TRBJ1-2, with D unclear. Germline V gives CDR1 SEHNR, CDR2 FQNEAQ (reference sequence). The ends were cut back, 2 bases at V and 4 bases at J, with 8 bases in the middle. The CDR3 is 13 residues long. The CDR3 protein is CASSLYPSYGYTF. The CDR3 coding sequence is TGTGCCAGCAGCTTATACCCGTCCTATGGCTACACCTTC.

This chain connects TRBV7-9 to TRBJ1-2; no firm D call. The CDR3 sequence is 16 residues long. Germline-derived CDR1 and CDR2 are SEHNR and FQNEAQ (reference sequence). Trimming left V 0 bases short and J 0 bases short, with 11 bases between. CDR3: CASSLAAQEANYGYTF. CDR3 nucleotides: TGTGCCAGCAGCTTAGCGGCCCAGGAAGCTAACTATGGCTACACCTTC.

The chain employs TRBV29-1 and TRBJ2-1, with a weak D call TRBD1 (6 bases). Trimming stripped 2 bases from V and 12 bases from J, with 14 bases between. CDR1 is SQVTM and CDR2 is ANQGSEA in the germline V gene. The CDR3 has 12 residues. The CDR3 spells CSVEIRDIPQFF. Here the CDR3 DNA reads TGCAGCGTTGAAATCCGGGACATACCGCAGTTCTTC.